The 24 T cell receptor beta chains below were found in one sample sequenced in a study of cytomegalovirus exposure and HLA in healthy donors. PCR primers comprised 60 Vbeta and 13 Jbeta primers. Assay used: immunoSEQ multiplex PCR; TCRdb lists only in-frame clones, some missing. The table lists about 97,000 clones, roughly 80% of them singletons, with 8% to 10% in the top ten. The sequenced sample consisted of PBMCs. Source of these receptors: a male donor in good health and CMV-seropositive.

This clone was found once. The CDR3 DNA is TGCGCCAGCAGCTTGACAGGGGACTCTGGAAACACCATATATTTT. Translating it yields CASSLTGDSGNTIYF. The chain carries TRBV5-1 and TRBJ1-3, with 7 bases aligning to TRBD1. CDR3 length: 15 residues. CDR1 is SGHRS and CDR2 is YFSETQ in the germline V gene. V was clipped by 1 base and J by 0 bases; unmatched bases: 1.

The chain links TRBV5-4 to TRBJ2-1; 14 bases fit TRBD2. Germline CDR1 SGHNT, CDR2 YYREEE (reference sequence). The CDR3 is made up of 15 amino acids. V was clipped by 4 bases and J by 7 bases; unmatched bases: 4. The CDR3 DNA is TGTGCCAGCAGCCAGACTAGCGGGAGGGTAAATGAGCAGTTCTTC. This translates into CASSQTSGRVNEQFF.

The chain uses TRBV28 and TRBJ1-1; 8 bases agree with TRBD1. J lost 3 bases, V lost 8 bases, and 11 bases had no gene match. The CDR3 runs 15 residues. CDR1 MDHEN and CDR2 SYDVKM come from the germline V gene. The CDR3 region is CASEAATGGHTEAFF. CDR3 DNA sequence: TGTGCCAGCGAGGCCGCAACAGGGGGTCACACTGAAGCTTTCTTT.

V is TRBV7-2 and J is TRBJ2-1, with 10 bases aligning to TRBD2. Germline V CDR1 and CDR2: SGHTA, FQGNSA. CDR3 length: 16 amino acids. The trim removed 8 bases at V and 1 base at J, leaving 8 bases unmatched. The DNA of the CDR3 is TGTGCCAGCCACAAGAGCGGGAGGGAGTCCTACAATGAGCAGTTCTTC. Its protein product is CASHKSGRESYNEQFF.

In DNA form, the CDR3 reads TGTGCCAGCAGTCCTGGGGACTATCTAGCCAAAAACATTCAGTACTTC. The encoded protein is CASSPGDYLAKNIQYF. V and J are TRBV27 and TRBJ2-4; TRBD2 matches 7 bases. CDR1 and CDR2 (germline): MNHEY, SMNVEV (reference sequence). V shed 5 bases, J shed 0 bases, and the junction held 7 bases outside the gene matches. The CDR3 is 16 residues long.

The rearrangement uses TRBV7-9 and TRBJ2-7; 8 bases line up with TRBD1. Germline loops: CDR1 SEHNR, CDR2 FQNEAQ (reference sequence). This CDR3 contains 13 residues. The junction had 4 bases not matched to a gene; V was cut back by 8 bases and J by 1 base. The CDR3 sequence is CASERTGSYEQYF. The CDR3 DNA sequence: TGTGCCAGCGAGAGGACAGGGTCCTACGAGCAGTACTTC.

This clone was observed a few times. This chain connects TRBV7-9 to TRBJ2-7, with D perhaps TRBD1 (5 bases). Germline V lookup: CDR1 SEHNR, CDR2 FQNEAQ (reference sequence). This CDR3 is built from 15 residues. With 1 base removed from V and 6 bases from J, the gap between germline ends came to 16 bases. The CDR3 loop is CASSLGGGRVPEQYF. In DNA, the CDR3 is TGTGCCAGCAGCTTAGGGGGTGGCAGGGTACCCGAGCAGTACTTC.

This chain links TRBV15 with TRBJ1-1, with unresolved D. With 1 base removed from V and 4 bases from J, the gap between germline ends came to 13 bases. Germline V gives CDR1 LNHNV, CDR2 YYDKDF (reference sequence). This CDR3 is 15 amino acids long. The CDR3 here is CATSRGRGVGTEAFF. The CDR3 DNA follows: TGTGCCACCAGCAGAGGACGGGGAGTGGGCACTGAAGCTTTCTTT.

The rearrangement links TRBV6-6 to TRBJ2-7; tentatively, D is TRBD1 (6 bases). There are 15 residues in the CDR3. V gave up 0 bases and J gave up 5 bases, with 14 bases separating them. In germline, CDR1 is MNHNY, CDR2 SVGAGI (reference sequence). CDR3 region: CASSYSPAGEDEQYF. CDR3 nucleotides: TGTGCCAGCAGTTACTCGCCGGCAGGGGAAGACGAGCAGTACTTC.

The chain uses TRBV4-3 and TRBJ2-5; 10 nucleotides align to TRBD1. Germline V gene data show CDR1 as LGHNA and CDR2 as YSLEER. Trimming took 1 base from V and 4 from J; bases not matched to a gene: 3. This CDR3 spans 15 amino acids. CDR3 sequence (DNA): TGCGCCAGCAGCCAAGGGACAGGGGGACGAGAGACCCAGTACTTC. Protein product: CASSQGTGGRETQYF.

The rearrangement joins TRBV15 to TRBJ2-2, with a weak D call TRBD1 (6 bases). The CDR3 has 20 residues. Germline V gives CDR1 LNHNV, CDR2 YYDKDF (reference sequence). The V and J ends lost 2 bases and 5 bases respectively, with 27 bases between them. The CDR3 DNA reads TGTGCCACCAGCAGATTCGGATACAGGGCTGAGGACGTTATTACCGGGGAGCTGTTTTTT. This sequence encodes CATSRFGYRAEDVITGELFF. The whole variable domain, filled in from reference TRBV15 and TRBJ2-2, reads DAMVIQNPRYQVTQFGKPVTLSCSQTLNHNVMYWYQQKSSQAPKLLFHYYDKDFNNEADTPDNFQSRRPNTSFCFLDIRSPGLGDTAMYLCATSRFGYRAEDVITGELFFGEGSRLTVL.

The chain is built from TRBV19 and TRBJ1-5; D possibly corresponds to TRBD1 (6 bases). V lost 9 bases and J lost 7, with 16 bases in between. The CDR3 has 13 amino acids. Looked up from germline, CDR1 is LNHDA and CDR2 is SQIVND (reference sequence). CDR3 amino acids: CASRQVVWQPQHF. CDR3 coding DNA: TGTGCCAGCAGACAGGTGGTATGGCAGCCCCAGCATTTT. Drawing the rest from reference TRBV19 and TRBJ1-5, the complete variable domain is DGGITQSPKYLFRKEGQNVTLSCEQNLNHDAMYWYRQDPGQGLRLIYYSQIVNDFQKGDIAEGYSVSREKKESFPLTVTSAQKNPTAFYLCASRQVVWQPQHFGDGTRLSIL.

This rearrangement joins TRBV7-9 to TRBJ2-7; the match to TRBD1 covers 10 bases. Losses at the gene ends were 5 bases for V and 3 bases for J; bases not matched to a gene: 7. The CDR3 runs to 15 residues. CDR1 and CDR2 from the germline V gene are SEHNR and FQNEAQ (reference sequence). For the CDR3, the DNA is TGTGCCAGCAGCCCGGGGACAGGGGCGGGCTACGAGCAGTACTTC. Residues: CASSPGTGAGYEQYF.

The J gene is TRBJ2-1, the V gene TRBV15, with a tentative D call TRBD1 (5 bases). V was cut by 5 bases and J by 10 bases, with 15 bases left in between. Germline CDR1 reads LNHNV; CDR2 reads YYDKDF (reference sequence). This CDR3 region has 13 residues. CDR3 DNA: TGTGCCACCAGCGAGATTGGGGCAGCGGAGCAGTTCTTC. Encoded protein: CATSEIGAAEQFF.

This sequence joins TRBV28 and TRBJ2-1; 7 bases map to TRBD2. Per the germline V gene, CDR1 is MDHEN and CDR2 is SYDVKM. Unmatched junction bases numbered 10, after V lost 6 bases and J lost 2 bases. This CDR3 is built from 16 residues. The CDR3 DNA reads as TGTGCCAGCAGCCGGACGACTAGCTACACCTACAATGAGCAGTTCTTC. This codes for CASSRTTSYTYNEQFF.

J is TRBJ1-5 and V is TRBV10-3, with 8 bases that match TRBD1. The CDR3 contains 17 residues. The V gene end was trimmed by 10 bases and the J gene end by 0 bases; junction bases not matched to a gene: 14. Germline V gene data show CDR1 as ENHRY and CDR2 as SYGVKD. The CDR3 is CATSPDRDFRSNQPQHF. The DNA for the CDR3 is TGTGCCACCTCCCCGGACAGGGATTTTCGTAGCAATCAGCCCCAGCATTTT.

The rearrangement uses TRBV5-4 and TRBJ2-1, with 10 bases fitting TRBD1. The ends lost 7 bases at V and 5 bases at J; junction bases unmatched: 9. The CDR3 totals 15 residues. The germline gives CDR1 SGHNT, CDR2 YYREEE (reference sequence). The CDR3 here is CASVPGTGDHNEQFF. The CDR3 coding sequence is TGTGCCAGCGTCCCCGGGACAGGGGACCACAATGAGCAGTTCTTC. The full variable domain, its missing parts supplied by reference TRBV5-4 and TRBJ2-1, is ETGVTQSPTHLIKTRGQQVTLRCSSQSGHNTVSWYQQALGQGPQFIFQYYREEENGRGNFPPRFSGLQFPNYSSELNVNALELDDSALYLCASVPGTGDHNEQFFGPGTRLTVL.

This chain connects TRBV10-3 to TRBJ2-7; 9 bases are shared with TRBD1. This CDR3 is built from 15 residues. V dropped 6 bases and J dropped 5; count of bases not matched to a gene: 11. Looked up from germline, CDR1 is ENHRY and CDR2 is SYGVKD. This chain's CDR3 is CAISPTGGLGDEQYF. The DNA for the CDR3 is TGTGCCATCAGCCCAACAGGGGGCCTGGGGGACGAGCAGTACTTC.

The rearrangement links TRBV28 to TRBJ2-2; D may be TRBD2 (6 bases). Germline V CDR1 and CDR2: MDHEN, SYDVKM. The CDR3 length is 14 residues. Deletions cut 5 bases from V and 0 bases from J, with 7 bases between. The CDR3 DNA follows: TGTGCCAGCAGTCGACTAGCGAACACCGGGGAGCTGTTTTTT. This sequence encodes CASSRLANTGELFF.

The chain has TRBV5-1 and TRBJ1-1, with a tentative D call TRBD1 (5 bases). The length of the CDR3 is 14 residues. From germline, CDR1 is SGHRS and CDR2 YFSETQ. The ends were cut back, 4 bases at V and 1 base at J, with 11 bases in the middle. CDR3 protein: CASSLVGGNTEAFF. Written as DNA, the CDR3 is TGCGCCAGCAGCCTGGTGGGGGGGAACACTGAAGCTTTCTTT. Full variable domain (outside the CDR3, taken from reference TRBV5-1 and TRBJ1-1): KAGVTQTPRYLIKTRGQQVTLSCSPISGHRSVSWYQQTPGQGLQFLFEYFSETQRNKGNFPGRFSGRQFSNSRSEMNVSTLELGDSALYLCASSLVGGNTEAFFGQGTRLTVV.

The chain is built from TRBV6-1 and TRBJ1-2; D perhaps matches TRBD1 (5 bases). CDR3 length equals 15 residues. Germline V CDR1 and CDR2: MNHNS, SASEGT. Trimming shortened V by 7 bases and J by 6 bases, and 21 bases separated the two germline ends. CDR3 residues: CASIGGEAGSDGYTF. CDR3 nucleotide sequence: TGTGCCAGCATTGGTGGGGAGGCAGGGTCGGATGGCTACACCTTC.

The J gene is TRBJ1-2, the V gene TRBV19, with D uncertain. This CDR3 region has 12 residues. Trimming took 5 bases from V and 3 from J, leaving 7 bases between them. Germline lookup yields CDR1 LNHDA and CDR2 SQIVND (reference sequence). CDR3 in amino acids: CASSSGYYGYTF. In DNA, the CDR3 is TGTGCCAGTAGTTCAGGATACTATGGCTACACCTTC.

Worth noting for this clone: Mismatch with germline at one junction end may stem from a read error. The J gene is TRBJ1-3, the V gene TRBV7-9, with D hard to call. Germline loops: CDR1 SEHNR, CDR2 FQNEAQ (reference sequence). CDR3 length: 15 amino acids. The CDR3 nucleotides read TGTTCCAGCAGCGTCGGGGTCTCATCTGGAAACACCATATATTTT. Its translation is CSSSVGVSSGNTIYF.

The rearrangement uses TRBV6-5 and TRBJ1-4; D is perhaps TRBD1 (6 bases). The germline CDR1 and CDR2 sequences are MNHEY and SVGAGI. The ends were cut back, 6 bases at V and 7 bases at J, with 18 bases in the middle. The CDR3 extends over 15 amino acids. The CDR3 protein is CASSTRGRGGEKLFF. CDR3 DNA sequence: TGTGCCAGCAGCACCCGGGGTCGAGGGGGTGAAAAACTGTTTTTT.